The 30 T cell receptor beta chains presented below share a single source sample, sequenced in a study of T cells in Graves' hyperthyroidism and ophthalmopathy. Template material for amplifying TCR beta CDR3 regions consisted of RNA transcripts. The HTBI primer set was used in a first-round RT-PCR of the TCR CDR3. TCRdb re-derived calls from the multiplex PCR reads in MiXCR, one entry per CDR3 protein. The table records more than 550,000 distinct CDR3 sequences, around 16% of them present only once. The specimen sequenced was blood. Every receptor here comes from a man aged 45-65 years with Graves' hyperthyroidism.

This clonotype was seen a handful of times. The chain joins TRBV3-1 to TRBJ2-3; 7 nucleotides align to TRBD2. This CDR3 spans 18 amino acids. The germline V gene has CDR1 LGHDT and CDR2 YNNKEL (reference sequence). Trimming took 5 bases from V and 6 from J; bases not matched to a gene: 20. CDR3 amino acids: CASSYRVGRADLQDTQYF. In DNA form, the CDR3 reads TGTGCCAGCAGCTATAGGGTTGGGAGGGCCGATCTTCAGGATACGCAGTATTTT.

The chain has TRBV7-9 and TRBJ2-7, with 10 bases lining up with TRBD1. J was trimmed by 4 bases and V by 4 bases; bases with no gene match: 19. Germline CDR1 reads SEHNR; CDR2 reads FQNEAQ (reference sequence). CDR3 length: 19 amino acids. The CDR3 spells CASSSWLGGQGFLPYEQYF. The CDR3 DNA sequence: TGTGCCAGCAGCTCTTGGCTCGGGGGACAGGGGTTTCTCCCTTACGAGCAGTACTTC.

This clonotype was seen at least ten times. The chain joins TRBV11-2 to TRBJ1-2; TRBD1 matches 9 bases. Germline V lookup: CDR1 SGHAT, CDR2 FQNNGV. V lost 4 bases to trimming and J lost 6 bases; unmatched junction nucleotides: 6. The CDR3 length is 14 residues. This chain's CDR3 is CASSSGQGRNGYTF. DNA of the CDR3: TGTGCCAGCAGCTCGGGACAGGGAAGGAATGGCTACACCTTC. The entire variable domain, with the rest obtained from reference TRBV11-2 and TRBJ1-2, is as follows: EAGVAQSPRYKIIEKRQSVAFWCNPISGHATLYWYQQILGQGPKLLIQFQNNGVVDDSQLPKDRFSAERLKGVDSTLKIQPAKLEDSAVYLCASSSGQGRNGYTFGSGTRLTVV.

As concerns this clonotype: Given a much more abundant clone one base away, this may be a read error. The gene calls are TRBV2 and TRBJ2-3; tentatively, D is TRBD2 (6 bases). V was pared by 4 bases and J by 5 bases, with 7 bases between. CDR3 length: 12 amino acids. The germline V gene has CDR1 SNHLY and CDR2 FYNNEI. For the CDR3, the DNA is TGTGCCAGCAGTGGGGGGGTAGATACGCAGTATTTT. The encoded protein is CASSGGVDTQYF.

There are a few counts of this clonotype. This chain joins TRBV6-2 or TRBV6-3 and TRBJ2-7; TRBD1 matches 8 bases. CDR1 MNHEY and CDR2 SVGEGT come from the germline V gene. The ends lost 5 bases at V and 0 bases at J; junction bases unmatched: 6. The CDR3 is made up of 15 amino acids. As DNA, the CDR3 is TGTGCCAGCAGTCAGGGACAGGAGAGCTCCTACGAGCAGTACTTC. This sequence encodes CASSQGQESSYEQYF.

In this sample, this clonotype turned up many times. The V and J genes are TRBV3-1 and TRBJ1-5; D unclear. The CDR3 runs 13 residues. From germline, CDR1 is LGHDT and CDR2 YNNKEL (reference sequence). With 1 base removed from V and 6 bases from J, the gap between germline ends came to 7 bases. Written as DNA, the CDR3 is TGTGCCAGCAGCCAAGCGTACGGTCAGCCCCAGCATTTT. Translated: CASSQAYGQPQHF. The whole variable domain, filled in from reference TRBV3-1 and TRBJ1-5, reads DTAVSQTPKYLVTQMGNDKSIKCEQNLGHDTMYWYKQDSKKFLKIMFSYNNKELIINETVPNRFSPKSPDKAHLNLHINSLELGDSAVYFCASSQAYGQPQHFGDGTRLSIL.

This clonotype was counted ten times or more. This sequence joins TRBV10-3 and TRBJ2-2; TRBD1 agrees at 7 bases. This CDR3 is built from 18 residues. The V gene end was trimmed by 2 bases and the J gene end by 5 bases; junction bases not matched to a gene: 14. Per the germline V gene, CDR1 is ENHRY and CDR2 is SYGVKD. DNA of the CDR3: TGTGCCATCAGTGAGCCCGACAGGGAATCGAAGAAAACCGGGGAGCTGTTTTTT. Protein: CAISEPDRESKKTGELFF.

This clonotype was seen ten or more times. The J gene is TRBJ1-2, the V gene TRBV2; 7 bases align to TRBD1. CDR1 is SNHLY, CDR2 FYNNEI, per germline. V lost 8 bases, J lost 4 bases, and 7 bases stayed unmatched. The CDR3 spans 13 residues. CDR3 bases: TGTGCCAGCGGAGGGGGCTCTAGCTATGGCTACACCTTC. As protein: CASGGGSSYGYTF.

This chain connects TRBV30 to TRBJ1-2; D may be TRBD1 (5 bases). The CDR3 length is 15 residues. Deletions cut 4 bases from V and 4 bases from J, with 19 bases between. Germline V gene lookup returns CDR1 GTSNPN and CDR2 SVGIG (reference sequence). In DNA form, the CDR3 reads TGTGCCTGGACTCCTATCGACAGTGAGGGCTATGGCTACACCTTC. Translating it yields CAWTPIDSEGYGYTF. Full variable domain (outside the CDR3, taken from reference TRBV30 and TRBJ1-2): SQTIHQWPATLVQPVGSPLSLECTVEGTSNPNLYWYRQAAGRGLQLLFYSVGIGQISSEVPQNLSASRPQDRQFILSSKKLLLSDSGFYLCAWTPIDSEGYGYTFGSGTRLTVV.

This clonotype was counted a single time. The CDR3 DNA sequence: TGTGCCAGCACCCAGGGGATCACCCTCCACTTT. Its translation: CASTQGITLHF. This chain uses TRBV6-4 with TRBJ1-6, with D possibly being TRBD1 (6 bases). Germline V gene sequence: CDR1 MRHNA, CDR2 SNTAGT. The length of the CDR3 is 11 residues. Trimming stripped 7 bases from V and 14 bases from J, with 12 bases between.

This clonotype was seen at least ten times. The chain joins TRBV11-1 to TRBJ2-7, with D perhaps assigned TRBD1 or TRBD2 (6 bases each). Trimming pared 5 bases from V and 2 bases from J, leaving 13 bases between. Per the germline V gene, CDR1 is SGHAT and CDR2 is FQDESV (reference sequence). This CDR3 region has 14 residues. CDR3 DNA: TGTGCCAGCAGCGGACGCGGGACAACCTACGAGCAGTACTTC. Translated, it gives CASSGRGTTYEQYF.

At least ten counts were recorded for this clonotype. The rearrangement links TRBV6-1 to TRBJ2-3; D perhaps matches TRBD2 (6 bases). CDR1 MNHNS and CDR2 SASEGT come from the germline V gene. This CDR3 comprises 16 residues. Trimming removed 3 bases at V and 1 base at J, with 14 bases between. CDR3 in amino acids: CASSEGGIPGTDTQYF. Written as DNA, the CDR3 is TGTGCCAGCAGTGAGGGCGGGATACCAGGCACAGATACGCAGTATTTT.

In this sample, this clonotype turned up many times. The V gene is TRBV2, the J gene TRBJ2-3; no clear D gene. The ends were cut back, 5 bases at V and 0 bases at J, with 12 bases in the middle. Germline V CDR1 and CDR2: SNHLY, FYNNEI. This CDR3 has 15 amino acids. The CDR3 is CASSPFSSSTDTQYF. The CDR3 DNA follows: TGTGCCAGCAGTCCTTTCTCATCTAGCACAGATACGCAGTATTTT.

Remarks on this clonotype: The conserved final phenylalanine or tryptophan is absent from the CDR3, which likely points to a read error. This chain joins TRBV9 and TRBJ2-5, with D tentatively TRBD1 or TRBD2 (5 bases each). CDR3 length: 17 amino acids. In germline, CDR1 is SGDLS, CDR2 YYNGEE. Trimming took 3 bases from V and 5 from J, leaving 23 bases between them. In DNA form, the CDR3 reads TGTGCCAGCAGCGCCGGTAGAAAGTGGGGGAATTACGAGACCCAGTACCTC. It translates to CASSAGRKWGNYETQYL.

This clonotype was counted between two and nine times. The chain uses TRBV11-2 and TRBJ2-1; TRBD2 matches 9 bases. From germline, CDR1 is SGHAT and CDR2 FQNNGV. V shed 5 bases and J 7 bases; nucleotides not matched to a gene: 9. This CDR3 comprises 15 residues. CDR3 region: CASSPQKLAGNEQFF. In DNA, the CDR3 is TGTGCCAGCAGCCCGCAAAAACTAGCGGGTAATGAGCAGTTCTTC.

This chain uses TRBV7-9 with TRBJ2-7, with 8 nucleotides matching TRBD1. Trimming cost V 5 bases and J 3 bases; bases outside gene matches: 12. Germline lookup yields CDR1 SEHNR and CDR2 FQNEAQ (reference sequence). The CDR3 runs to 16 residues. CDR3 amino acids: CASSRAGVDRDYEQYF. Written as DNA, the CDR3 is TGTGCCAGCAGCAGAGCTGGGGTGGACAGGGACTACGAGCAGTACTTC.

The table lists this clonotype with many counts. The chain has TRBV19 and TRBJ2-5; D not resolved. Germline V CDR1 and CDR2: LNHDA, SQIVND (reference sequence). Trimming pared 6 bases from V and 4 bases from J, leaving 18 bases between. The CDR3 extends over 15 amino acids. CDR3 in amino acids: CASSPRDTVRETQYF. CDR3 nucleotide sequence: TGTGCCAGTAGCCCCCGTGACACCGTTCGAGAGACCCAGTACTTC.

This clonotype was counted ten times or more. This chain uses TRBV7-2 with TRBJ2-3; TRBD2 aligns across 10 bases. Germline loops: CDR1 SGHTA, CDR2 FQGNSA. V shed 5 bases, J shed 4 bases, and the junction held 9 bases outside the gene matches. CDR3 length: 16 amino acids. The CDR3 DNA reads as TGTGCCAGCAGCAACTCCCCAGCGGGAGGGGCAGATACGCAGTATTTT. This encodes CASSNSPAGGADTQYF.

This clonotype was observed a single time. The chain joins TRBV9 to TRBJ2-1, with 10 bases that match TRBD2. This CDR3 contains 16 residues. Germline assignment: CDR1 SGDLS and CDR2 YYNGEE. After removal of 3 bases from V and 3 bases from J, the junction contained 6 bases not matched to a gene. The CDR3 DNA follows: TGTGCCAGCAGCGGAAAGACTAGCGGGCTCTACAATGAGCAGTTCTTC. This sequence encodes CASSGKTSGLYNEQFF. The whole variable domain, remainder taken from reference TRBV9 and TRBJ2-1, is DSGVTQTPKHLITATGQRVTLRCSPRSGDLSVYWYQQSLDQGLQFLIQYYNGEERAKGNILERFSAQQFPDLHSELNLSSLELGDSALYFCASSGKTSGLYNEQFFGPGTRLTVL.

Notes on this clonotype: This sequence may be a read error, since a much larger clone differs from it by one base. The chain joins TRBV7-2 to TRBJ1-6; D is perhaps TRBD1 (5 bases). CDR3 length equals 14 residues. Trimming cost V 8 bases and J 1 base, with 9 bases left between them. Germline CDR1 is SGHTA and CDR2 is FQGNSA. CDR3 DNA: TGTGCCAGCGGGGGGACTTCCTATAATTCACCCCTCCACTTT. It encodes CASGGTSYNSPLHF.

This clonotype was detected many times. V and J are TRBV2 and TRBJ2-2; a possible D gene is TRBD1 (6 bases). Germline V gives CDR1 SNHLY, CDR2 FYNNEI. The ends were cut back, 2 bases at V and 7 bases at J, with 14 bases in the middle. The CDR3 is 15 amino acids. The CDR3: CASSEQGTSYGELFF. The CDR3 bases are TGTGCCAGCAGTGAACAGGGGACCTCCTACGGGGAGCTGTTTTTT.

The sample holds a few counts of this clonotype. The chain carries TRBV6-2 or TRBV6-3 and TRBJ2-6; D might be TRBD2 (5 bases). Trimming stripped 0 bases from V and 1 base from J, with 10 bases between. There are 17 residues in the CDR3. Germline CDR1 is MNHEY and CDR2 is SVGEGT. The CDR3 DNA is TGTGCCAGCAGTTACTCGAGGGTTCGATCTGGGGCCAACGTCCTGACTTTC. As protein: CASSYSRVRSGANVLTF.

This CDR3 reads CASTSGGRPDTQYF. The CDR3 nucleotides are TGTGCCAGCACTTCTGGGGGTCGTCCAGATACGCAGTATTTT. The rearrangement links TRBV28 to TRBJ2-3; D possibly uses TRBD1 or TRBD2 (5 bases each). This CDR3 has 14 residues. Germline V gene sequence: CDR1 MDHEN, CDR2 SYDVKM. V lost 7 bases, J lost 4 bases, and 15 bases lay in between.

This clonotype was seen ten or more times. This CDR3 is CASSAGTDIQYF. The CDR3 DNA reads as TGTGCCAGCAGTGCAGGGACGGACATTCAGTACTTC. The gene calls are TRBV6-1 and TRBJ2-4; the D call may be TRBD1 or TRBD2 (5 bases each). The V gene lost 4 bases and the J gene lost 8 bases, with 9 bases spanning the gap. Germline V gene data show CDR1 as MNHNS and CDR2 as SASEGT. The CDR3 has 12 residues.

This clonotype occurred a few times. This chain uses TRBV6-6 with TRBJ1-5; possibly TRBD1 for D (5 bases). CDR3 size: 16 residues. CDR1 is MNHNY and CDR2 is SVGAGI in the germline V gene (reference sequence). V lost 0 bases and J lost 0, with 9 bases in between. For the CDR3, the DNA is TGTGCCAGCAGTTACTCTGGGACTCTTAGCAATCAGCCCCAGCATTTT. This codes for CASSYSGTLSNQPQHF.

The J gene is TRBJ1-5, the V gene TRBV2; perhaps TRBD1 as D (6 bases). Germline CDR1 reads SNHLY; CDR2 reads FYNNEI. There are 15 residues in the CDR3. Trimming removed 6 bases from V and 6 bases from J, with 18 bases in between. For the CDR3, the DNA is TGTGCCAGCAGCGCGGGGGACATGATCCGTCAGCCCCAGCATTTT. Translation gives CASSAGDMIRQPQHF. Together with reference TRBV2 and TRBJ1-5, the CDR3 gives the full variable domain: EPEVTQTPSHQVTQMGQEVILRCVPISNHLYFYWYRQILGQKVEFLVSFYNNEISEKSEIFDDQFSVERPDGSNFTLKIRSTKLEDSAMYFCASSAGDMIRQPQHFGDGTRLSIL.

Ten or more counts support this clonotype. The genes are TRBV28 and TRBJ1-1; D is perhaps TRBD1 (5 bases). Germline CDR1 reads MDHEN; CDR2 reads SYDVKM. There are 14 residues in the CDR3. Between the trimmed V and J ends, which lost 8 bases and 1 base, there was a span of 14 bases. The CDR3 DNA sequence: TGTGCCAGCTCACCAAGGGACGGGAACACTGAAGCTTTCTTT. Encoded protein: CASSPRDGNTEAFF.

With respect to this clonotype: A read error is possible here, since a much larger clone lies one base away. This chain connects TRBV18 to TRBJ2-3, with no clear D. The CDR3 runs to 13 residues. Germline values: CDR1 KGHSH, CDR2 LQKENI. In nucleotides, the CDR3 is TGTGCCAGCACACCACCGAGTTTGTATACGCAGTATTTT. It specifies CASTPPSLYTQYF.

The CDR3 protein is CASSFSGASGSMAQYF. The DNA for the CDR3 is TGTGCCAGCAGTTTTTCTGGGGCTAGCGGGAGTATGGCGCAGTATTTT. The gene calls are TRBV28 and TRBJ2-3; 10 bases match TRBD2. Germline CDR1 and CDR2: MDHEN and SYDVKM. V was pared by 3 bases and J by 10 bases, with 13 bases of the junction left unmatched. The CDR3 totals 16 residues.

The J gene is TRBJ2-2, the V gene TRBV10-1, with 8 bases that match TRBD1. The CDR3 extends over 15 amino acids. Germline loops: CDR1 WNHNN, CDR2 SYGVQD (reference sequence). V dropped 6 bases and J dropped 5; count of bases not matched to a gene: 8. The CDR3: CASSPGTGETGELFF. The CDR3 DNA is TGCGCCAGCAGCCCCGGGACAGGAGAGACCGGGGAGCTGTTTTTT.